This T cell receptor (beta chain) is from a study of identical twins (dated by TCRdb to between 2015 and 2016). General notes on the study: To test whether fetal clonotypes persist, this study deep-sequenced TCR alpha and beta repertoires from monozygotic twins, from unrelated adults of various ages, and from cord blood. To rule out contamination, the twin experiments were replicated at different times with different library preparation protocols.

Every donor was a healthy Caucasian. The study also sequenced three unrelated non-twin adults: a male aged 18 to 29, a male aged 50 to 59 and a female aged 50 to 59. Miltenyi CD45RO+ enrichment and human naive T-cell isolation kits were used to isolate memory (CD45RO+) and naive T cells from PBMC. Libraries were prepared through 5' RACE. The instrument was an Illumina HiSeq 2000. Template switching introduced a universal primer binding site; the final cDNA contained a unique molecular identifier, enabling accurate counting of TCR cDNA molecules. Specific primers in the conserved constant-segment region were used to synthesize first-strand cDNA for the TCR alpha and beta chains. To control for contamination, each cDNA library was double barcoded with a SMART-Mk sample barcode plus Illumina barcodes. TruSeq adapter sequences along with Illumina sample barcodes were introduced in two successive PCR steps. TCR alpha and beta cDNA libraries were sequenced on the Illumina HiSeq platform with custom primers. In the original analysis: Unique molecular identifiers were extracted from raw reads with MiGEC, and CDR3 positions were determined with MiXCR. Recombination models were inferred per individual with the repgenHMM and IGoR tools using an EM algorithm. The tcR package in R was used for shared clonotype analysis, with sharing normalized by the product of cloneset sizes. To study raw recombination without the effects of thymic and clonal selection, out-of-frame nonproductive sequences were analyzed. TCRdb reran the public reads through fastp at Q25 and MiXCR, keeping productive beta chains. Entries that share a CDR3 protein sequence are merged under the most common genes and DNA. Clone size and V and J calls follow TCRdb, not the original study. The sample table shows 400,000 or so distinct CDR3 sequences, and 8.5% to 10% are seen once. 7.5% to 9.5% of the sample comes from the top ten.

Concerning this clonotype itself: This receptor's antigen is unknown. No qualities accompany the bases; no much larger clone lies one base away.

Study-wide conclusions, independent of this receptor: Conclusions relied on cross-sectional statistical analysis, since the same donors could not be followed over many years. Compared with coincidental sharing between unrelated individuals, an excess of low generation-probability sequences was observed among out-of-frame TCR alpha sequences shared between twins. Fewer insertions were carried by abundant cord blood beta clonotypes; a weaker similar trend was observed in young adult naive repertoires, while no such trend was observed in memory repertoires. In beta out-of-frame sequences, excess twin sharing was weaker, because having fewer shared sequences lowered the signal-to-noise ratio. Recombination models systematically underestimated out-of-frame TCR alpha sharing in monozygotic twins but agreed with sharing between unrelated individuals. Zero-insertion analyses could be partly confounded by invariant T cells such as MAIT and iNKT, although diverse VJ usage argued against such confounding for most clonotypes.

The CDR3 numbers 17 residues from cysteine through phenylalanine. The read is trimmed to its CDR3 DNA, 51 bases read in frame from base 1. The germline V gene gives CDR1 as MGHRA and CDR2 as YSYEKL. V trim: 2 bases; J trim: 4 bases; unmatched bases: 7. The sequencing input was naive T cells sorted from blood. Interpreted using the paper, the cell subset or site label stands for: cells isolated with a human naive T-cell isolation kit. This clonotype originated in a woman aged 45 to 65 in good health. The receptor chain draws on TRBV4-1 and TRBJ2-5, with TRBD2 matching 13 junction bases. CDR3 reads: CASSQRTSGRFRETQYF. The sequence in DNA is TGCGCCAGCAGCCAACGGACTAGCGGGAGATTTAGAGAGACCCAGTACTTC.